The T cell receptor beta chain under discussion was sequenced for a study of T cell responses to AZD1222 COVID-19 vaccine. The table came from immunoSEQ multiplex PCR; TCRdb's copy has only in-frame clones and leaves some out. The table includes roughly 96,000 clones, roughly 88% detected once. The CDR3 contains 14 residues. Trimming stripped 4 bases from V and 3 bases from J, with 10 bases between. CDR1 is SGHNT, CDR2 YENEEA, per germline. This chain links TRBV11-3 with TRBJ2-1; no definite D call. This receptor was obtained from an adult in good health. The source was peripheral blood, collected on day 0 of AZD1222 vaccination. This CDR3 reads CASSSPTSYNEQFF. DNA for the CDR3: TGTGCCAGCAGCTCTCCCACCAGCTACAATGAGCAGTTCTTC.